Described below is a single T cell receptor (beta chain) sequence and its context. The antigen it binds to is not known. Base qualities are not recorded, but no much larger clone differs from it by a single base. The data derive from a study of regulatory T cells in long-lasting Graves disease (dated by TCRdb to 2020 to 2022). About the study as a whole: Persistent Graves' disease was defined as persistently positive TSH receptor autoantibodies together with antithyroid drug treatment for over 5 years. In the clinical cohort, patients with persistent Graves' disease had used antithyroid drugs for an average of roughly 10 years. A total of around 33 samples were covered by TCR sequencing, comprising about 13 persistent and about 20 newly diagnosed Graves' disease patients. This study used TCR sequencing and RNA sequencing of peripheral blood to compare persistent Graves' disease patients against newly diagnosed Graves' disease patients. The study was registered as a clinical trial and conducted in China.

What this sample's time point label stands for: persistent/refractory GD, antithyroid drugs over 5 years with positive TRAb. For both TCR sequencing and RNA sequencing, RNA was extracted from PBMCs in TRIzol. The diagnosis of Graves' disease was made according to American Thyroid Association guidelines. Patients for the study were recruited at an endocrinology department in Xi'an, China. Each patient gave about 10 milliliters of peripheral blood, collected in an EDTA anticoagulant tube. Ficoll Paque Plus density gradient separation was used to isolate PBMCs, and no further T cell sorting was performed. An Agilent 2100 Bioanalyzer and agarose gel were used to check RNA quality, while a NanoDrop 2000 measured RNA concentration. CDR1 and CDR2 (DFQATT, SNEGSKA) derive from the germline V gene (reference sequence). V lost 0 bases and J lost 6 bases; the stretch between them is 16 bases long. The CDR3 runs 15 amino acids, cysteine and phenylalanine included. The kept DNA is CDR3 alone, 45 bases in frame from the first base.

General study outcomes and caveats: The small sample size was acknowledged by the authors as a limitation that may reduce accuracy. Sequencing and analysis were limited to the TCR beta chain. Compared with newly diagnosed patients, patients with persistent Graves' disease had lower TCR Shannon entropy and fewer highly expanded clones, which suggests clonal expansion. The study examined only peripheral blood because the primary lesion, thyroid tissue, could not be accessed. TRBV28, TRBJ1-2 and TRBJ2-5 were preferentially used in persistent disease, while TRBV20-1 and TRBJ2-1 were favored in newly diagnosed disease. More public clonotypes were shared among persistent patients (about 2,800) than among newly diagnosed patients (roughly 1,000).

The method behind the library was multiplex PCR. TCRdb names Illumina HiSeq 4000 as the instrument used. iRepertoire HTBI primers and Arm-PCR amplification of CDR3 regions were used to construct TCR beta libraries. Before sequencing, the PCR products went through gel purification. Concerning the study's data processing: Across samples, 55 to 80 TRBV and 13 to 15 TRBJ segments were identified and used for gene usage analysis of CDR3 amino acid clonotypes. Filtered high-quality paired reads were merged into contigs using COPE and FqMerger. BLAST was used to align contigs to the IMGT TRBV, TRBD and TRBJ reference genes, and CDR3 was defined following IMGT. Any clonotype with a frequency above 0.1% was counted as a highly expanded clone. Repertoire diversity was measured by Shannon entropy, and V-J evenness by the Gini coefficient. Clonotypes shared by more than one individual were considered public. TCRdb reprocessing: public reads trimmed at Q25 with fastp, clones called with MiXCR, in-frame beta chains kept. Every distinct CDR3 protein forms one entry, paired with its most common genes and DNA. For this entry, the V and J calls and clone size follow TCRdb and not the study's own pipeline. Within this sample are some 470,000 distinct CDR3 sequences, with 20% to 25% of them counted one time only. The top ten hold roughly 7.1% of the sample.

The material sequenced was peripheral blood mononuclear cells (PBMCs), taken when the disease was refractory, from a patient treated with antithyroid drugs. The V and J genes are TRBV20-1 and TRBJ2-3; the D gene cannot be named for sure. The TCR was taken from a female donor with Graves disease. The CDR3 region: CSARDPGSATDTQYF. The sequence in DNA is TGCAGTGCTAGAGACCCCGGGTCTGCAACTGATACGCAGTATTTT.